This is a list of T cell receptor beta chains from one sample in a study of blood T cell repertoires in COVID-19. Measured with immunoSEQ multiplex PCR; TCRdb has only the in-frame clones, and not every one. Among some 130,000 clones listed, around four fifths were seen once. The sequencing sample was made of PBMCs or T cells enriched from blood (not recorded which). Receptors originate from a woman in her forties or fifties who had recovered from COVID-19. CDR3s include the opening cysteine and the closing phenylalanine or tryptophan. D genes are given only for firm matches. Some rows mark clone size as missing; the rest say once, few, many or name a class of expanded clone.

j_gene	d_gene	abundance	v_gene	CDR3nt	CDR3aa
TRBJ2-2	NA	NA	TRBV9	TGTGCCAGCAGCGTGGCTGCCTTGGCCGGGGAGCTGTTTTTT	CASSVAALAGELFF
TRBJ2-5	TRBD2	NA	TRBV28	TGTGCCAGCAGTTTAAACGTAGTGGCACCGGGGGGGAGGCGTGAGACCCAGTACTTC	CASSLNVVAPGGRRETQYF
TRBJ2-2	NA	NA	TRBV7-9	TGTGCCAGCAGCTCCCTAGGGGGCACCGGGGAGCTGTTTTTT	CASSSLGGTGELFF
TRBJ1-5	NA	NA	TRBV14	TGTGCCAGCAGCCGGACTGGTAATCAGCCCCAGCATTTT	CASSRTGNQPQHF
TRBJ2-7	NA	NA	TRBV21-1	TGTGCCAGCAGCCCACACAGGGCCCACATCTACGAGCAGTACTTC	CASSPHRAHIYEQYF
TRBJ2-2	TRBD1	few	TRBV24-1	TGTGCCACCAGTGACCCTGGACAGGGCACCGGGGAGCTGTTTTTT	CATSDPGQGTGELFF
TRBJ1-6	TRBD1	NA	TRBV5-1	TGCGCCAGCAGCTTGTCTCAGGGACAGGGAAGGTCACCCCTCCACTTT	CASSLSQGQGRSPLHF
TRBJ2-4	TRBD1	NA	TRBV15	TGTGCCACCAGCGGGACCGGGACAGGGGCGCCTGGTGACATTCAGTACTTC	CATSGTGTGAPGDIQYF
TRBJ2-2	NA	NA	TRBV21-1	TGTGCCAGCAGCACCGGCGAGGGAAGGGGGAGAACCGGGGAGCTGTTTTTT	CASSTGEGRGRTGELFF
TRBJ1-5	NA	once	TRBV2	TGTGCCAGCAGTGAAGGCAGGGCCCTAAATCAGCCCCAGCATTTT	CASSEGRALNQPQHF
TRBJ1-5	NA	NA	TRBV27	TGTGCCAGCAGTTTAAAGCGGGAAGGACAGCCCCAGCATTTT	CASSLKREGQPQHF
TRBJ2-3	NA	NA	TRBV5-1	TGCGCCAGCAGCTTGGACAGGGCAGGCACAGATACGCAGTATTTT	CASSLDRAGTDTQYF
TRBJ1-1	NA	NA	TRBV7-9	TGTGCCAGCAGACCCGGGAACACTGAAGCTTTCTTT	CASRPGNTEAFF
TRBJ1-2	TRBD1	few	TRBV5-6	TGTGCCAGCAGCTTACAGGGGGCGGTCTATGGCTACACCTTC	CASSLQGAVYGYTF
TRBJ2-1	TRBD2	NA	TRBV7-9	TGTGCCAGCAGCCTCTCACTAGCGGGGACCAACAATGAGCAGTTCTTC	CASSLSLAGTNNEQFF
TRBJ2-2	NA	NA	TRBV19	TGTGCCAGTACCCCAGGGATGAACACCGGGGAGCTGTTTTTT	CASTPGMNTGELFF
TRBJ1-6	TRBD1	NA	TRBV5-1	TGCGCCAGCAGCGGACAGGAGGATAATTCACCCCTCCACTTT	CASSGQEDNSPLHF
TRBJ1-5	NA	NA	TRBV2	TGTGCCAGCAGTGTATTGGCACTAAATCAGCCCCAGCATTTT	CASSVLALNQPQHF
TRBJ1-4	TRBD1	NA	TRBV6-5	TGTGCCAGCAGGGAGGGGGCGGGGAGTGAAAAACTGTTTTTT	CASREGAGSEKLFF
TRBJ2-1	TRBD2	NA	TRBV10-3	TGTGCCACACTAACTAGCGGGGGTTCCAATGAGCAGTTCTTC	CATLTSGGSNEQFF
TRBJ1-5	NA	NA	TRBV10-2	TGCGCCACCGCGGACAGTAATAGCAATCAGCCCCAGCATTTT	CATADSNSNQPQHF
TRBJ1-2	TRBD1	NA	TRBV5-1	TGCGCCAGCAGCTTATCCGGACAGGGATATGGCTACACCTTC	CASSLSGQGYGYTF
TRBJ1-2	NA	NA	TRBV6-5	TGTGCCAGCAGTCTCTTAGGCGGCTATGGCTACACCTTC	CASSLLGGYGYTF
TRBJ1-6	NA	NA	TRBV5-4	TGTGCCAGCAGCTTTTTTGGGGGGTCCCTCCACTTT	CASSFFGGSLHF
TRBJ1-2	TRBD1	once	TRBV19	TGTGCCAGTAGTGTTGATGGACAGGGCAACTATGGCTACACCTTC	CASSVDGQGNYGYTF
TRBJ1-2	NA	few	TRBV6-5	TGTGCCAGCAGTTCGCCCTTGACAGACACCTTC	CASSSPLTDTF
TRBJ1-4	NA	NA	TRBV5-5	TGTGCCAGCAGCTTGGCCGCGGGGGTTGATGAAAAACTGTTTTTT	CASSLAAGVDEKLFF
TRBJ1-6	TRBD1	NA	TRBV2	TGTGCCAGCCTGCGACAGGGAGAGACACCCCTCCACTTT	CASLRQGETPLHF
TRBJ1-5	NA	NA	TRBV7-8	TGTGCCAGCAGCAGGGGTTCCAATCAGCCCCAGCATTTT	CASSRGSNQPQHF
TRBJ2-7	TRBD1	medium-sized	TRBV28	TGTGCCAGCAGCAAAGGACAGGTCGGCTCCTACGAGCAGTACTTC	CASSKGQVGSYEQYF
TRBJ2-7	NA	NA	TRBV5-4	TGTGCCAGCAGTTCAGGGAAAAGGAGCTCCTACGAGCAGTACTTC	CASSSGKRSSYEQYF
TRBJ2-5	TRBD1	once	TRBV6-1	TGTGCCAGCAGTGTATTTCCGGGACAGGGTTACCAAGAGACCCAGTACTTC	CASSVFPGQGYQETQYF
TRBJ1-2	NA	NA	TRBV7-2	TGTGCCAGCAGCTTACTGGGGGCCAACTATGGCTACACCTTC	CASSLLGANYGYTF
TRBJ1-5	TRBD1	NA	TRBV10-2	TGCGCCAGCAGTGAGTCGGACAGGGGATCCGATCAGCCCCAGCATTTT	CASSESDRGSDQPQHF
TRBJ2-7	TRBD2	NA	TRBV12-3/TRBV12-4	TGTGCCAGCAGTTTCGGGAGGGGGCAGTACTTC	CASSFGRGQYF
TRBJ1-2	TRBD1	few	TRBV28	TGTGCCAGCAGTGGTTCGACAGGGCACTATGGCTACACCTTC	CASSGSTGHYGYTF
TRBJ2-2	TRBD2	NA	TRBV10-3	TGTGCCATCAGTGACAGCGGGGGGGCCACCGGGGAGCTGTTTTTT	CAISDSGGATGELFF
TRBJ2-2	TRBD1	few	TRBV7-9	TGTGCCAGCAGCTCCCCTCCGGGACAGGGGCTAACCGGGGAGCTGTTTTTT	CASSSPPGQGLTGELFF
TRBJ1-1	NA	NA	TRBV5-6	TGTGCCAGCAGATTTAGAGAGGATGAAGCTTTCTTT	CASRFREDEAFF
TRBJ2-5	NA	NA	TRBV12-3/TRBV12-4	TGTGCCAGCAGCTCCCCTGTTCGAGAGACCCAGTACTTC	CASSSPVRETQYF
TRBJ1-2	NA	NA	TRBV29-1	TGCAGCGATCTGAGTGGCTATGGCTACACCTTC	CSDLSGYGYTF
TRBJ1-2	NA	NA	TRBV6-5	TGTGCCAGCAGTTACTCCCTGGTCGGGGATGGCTATGGCTACACCTTC	CASSYSLVGDGYGYTF
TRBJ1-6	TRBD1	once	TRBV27	TGTGCCACCAGGGGGCTTGGGGGCCCGGATTCACCCCTCCACTTT	CATRGLGGPDSPLHF
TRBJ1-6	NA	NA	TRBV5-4	TGTGCCAGCAGTTCTACAGGGTCGAAAAATTCACCCCTCCACTTT	CASSSTGSKNSPLHF
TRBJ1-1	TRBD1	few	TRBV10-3	TGTGCCATCATTGATTGGACAGGGAGGAACACTGAAGCTTTCTTT	CAIIDWTGRNTEAFF
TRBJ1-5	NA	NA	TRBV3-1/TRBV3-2	TGTGCCAGCAGCCAAGATCTGGGGCCCGCTCAGCCCCAGCATTTT	CASSQDLGPAQPQHF
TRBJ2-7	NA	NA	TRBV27	TGTGCCAGCAGTTCCCCTCAGGGCGAGCAGTACTTC	CASSSPQGEQYF
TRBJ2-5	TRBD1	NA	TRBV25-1	TGTGCCAGCAGTGAAAGACAGGGGGAAGTAAGAGAGACCCAGTACTTC	CASSERQGEVRETQYF
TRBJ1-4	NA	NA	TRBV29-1	TGCAGCGGTGGGAGGGGGGATGGCGAAAAACTGTTTTTT	CSGGRGDGEKLFF
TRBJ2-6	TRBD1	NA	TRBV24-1	TGTGCCACCAGTGACTATGGGACAGGGGGACTTGGGGCCAACGTCCTGACTTTC	CATSDYGTGGLGANVLTF
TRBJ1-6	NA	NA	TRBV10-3	TGTGCCATCAGTGAGGGGGCCGCGTCTTATAATTCACCCCTCCACTTT	CAISEGAASYNSPLHF
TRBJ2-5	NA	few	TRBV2	TGTGCCAAATCCCGGGAGCTTCAAGAGACCCAGTACTTC	CAKSRELQETQYF